This T cell receptor beta chain originates from a study of blood T cell repertoires in COVID-19. Across the study: Sources were T cells, B-cell-depleted T cells, or PBMCs; the material itself was cDNA or gDNA.

Repertoires were generated with immunoSEQ multiplex PCR, while TCRdb's copy carries only in-frame clones and drops some. The sample holds almost 250,000 clones; about 82% are singletons and the top ten take about 8.2%. This CDR3 has 13 amino acids. Per germline, CDR1 LGHDT and CDR2 YNNKEL (reference sequence). Trimming cost V 7 bases and J 2 bases, with 11 bases left between them. Residents of under 25 US areas, aged about 18 to 100 years, made up the participants. This sequence was found in a woman between 45 and 60 years old with acute COVID-19. The chain joins TRBV3-1 (or the pseudogene TRBV3-2) to TRBJ2-5; possible D gene TRBD1, 6 bases. What was sequenced was PBMCs or T cells enriched from blood (not recorded which). CDR3: CASTGDTQETQYF. The DNA of the CDR3 is TGTGCCAGCACTGGGGACACTCAAGAGACCCAGTACTTC.